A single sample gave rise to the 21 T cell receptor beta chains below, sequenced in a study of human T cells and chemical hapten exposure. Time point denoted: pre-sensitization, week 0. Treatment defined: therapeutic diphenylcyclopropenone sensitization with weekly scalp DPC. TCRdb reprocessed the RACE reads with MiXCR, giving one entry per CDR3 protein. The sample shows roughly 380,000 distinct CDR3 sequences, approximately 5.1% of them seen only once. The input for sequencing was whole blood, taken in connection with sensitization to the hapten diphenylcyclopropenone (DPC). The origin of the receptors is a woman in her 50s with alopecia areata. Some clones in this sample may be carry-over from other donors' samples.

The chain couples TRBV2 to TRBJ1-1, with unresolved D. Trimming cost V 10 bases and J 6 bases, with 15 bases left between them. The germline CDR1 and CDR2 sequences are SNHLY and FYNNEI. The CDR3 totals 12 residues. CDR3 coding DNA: TGTGCCAAACCCGGAGGGAGGGCTGAAGCTTTCTTT. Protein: CAKPGGRAEAFF.

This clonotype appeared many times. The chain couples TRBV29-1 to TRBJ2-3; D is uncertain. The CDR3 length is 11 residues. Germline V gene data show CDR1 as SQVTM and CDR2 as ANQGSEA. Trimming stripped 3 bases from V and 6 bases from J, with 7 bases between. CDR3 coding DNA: TGCAGCGTTGAGATCGCCGATACGCAGTATTTT. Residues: CSVEIADTQYF.

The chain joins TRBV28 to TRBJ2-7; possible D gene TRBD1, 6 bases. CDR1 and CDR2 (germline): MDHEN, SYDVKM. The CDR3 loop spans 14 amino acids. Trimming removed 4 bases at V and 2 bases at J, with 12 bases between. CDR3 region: CASSSPGHPYEQYF. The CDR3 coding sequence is TGTGCCAGCAGTTCCCCGGGACACCCCTACGAGCAGTACTTC.

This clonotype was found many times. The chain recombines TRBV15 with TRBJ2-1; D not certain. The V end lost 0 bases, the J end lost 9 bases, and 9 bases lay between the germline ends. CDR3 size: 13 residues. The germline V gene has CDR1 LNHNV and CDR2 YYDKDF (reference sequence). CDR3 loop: CATSRDGIPEQFF. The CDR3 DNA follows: TGTGCCACCAGCAGAGATGGGATCCCTGAGCAGTTCTTC.

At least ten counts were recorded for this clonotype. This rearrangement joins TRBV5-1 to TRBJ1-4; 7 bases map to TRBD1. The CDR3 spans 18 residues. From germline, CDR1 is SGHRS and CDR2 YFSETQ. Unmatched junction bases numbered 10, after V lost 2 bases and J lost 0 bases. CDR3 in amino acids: CASSFHGTETSTNEKLFF. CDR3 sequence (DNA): TGCGCCAGCAGCTTTCACGGGACAGAGACCTCAACTAATGAAAAACTGTTTTTT.

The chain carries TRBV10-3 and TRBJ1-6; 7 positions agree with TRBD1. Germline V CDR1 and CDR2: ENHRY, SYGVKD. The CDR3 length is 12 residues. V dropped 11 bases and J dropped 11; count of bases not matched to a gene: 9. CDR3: CAARDSQPPLHF. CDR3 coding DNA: TGTGCCGCCCGGGACAGCCAGCCACCCCTCCACTTT.

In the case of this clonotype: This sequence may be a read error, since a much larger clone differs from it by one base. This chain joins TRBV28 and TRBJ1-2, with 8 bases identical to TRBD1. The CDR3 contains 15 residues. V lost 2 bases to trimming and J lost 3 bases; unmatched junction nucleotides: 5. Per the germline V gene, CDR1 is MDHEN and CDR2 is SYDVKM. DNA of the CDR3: TGTGCCAGCAGTTTAGCAGGGGGCGCTGACTATGGCTACACCTTC. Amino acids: CASSLAGGADYGYTF.

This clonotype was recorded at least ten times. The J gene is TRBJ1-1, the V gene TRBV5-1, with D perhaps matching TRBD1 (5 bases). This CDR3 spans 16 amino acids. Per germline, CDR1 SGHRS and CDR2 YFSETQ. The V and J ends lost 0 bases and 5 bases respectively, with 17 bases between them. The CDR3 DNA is TGCGCCAGCAGCTTGGCCCAGGGAGGAGGTGGGACTGAAGCTTTCTTT. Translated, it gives CASSLAQGGGGTEAFF.

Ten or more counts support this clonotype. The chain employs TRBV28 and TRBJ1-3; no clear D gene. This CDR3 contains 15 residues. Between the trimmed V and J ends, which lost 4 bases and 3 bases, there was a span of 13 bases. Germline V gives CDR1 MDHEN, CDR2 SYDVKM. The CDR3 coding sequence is TGTGCCAGCAGTTACGGGGAAGTCTTTGGAAACACCATATATTTT. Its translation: CASSYGEVFGNTIYF. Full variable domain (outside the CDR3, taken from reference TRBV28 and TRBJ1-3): DVKVTQSSRYLVKRTGEKVFLECVQDMDHENMFWYRQDPGLGLRLIYFSYDVKMKEKGDIPEGYSVSREKKERFSLILESASTNQTSMYLCASSYGEVFGNTIYFGEGSWLTVV.

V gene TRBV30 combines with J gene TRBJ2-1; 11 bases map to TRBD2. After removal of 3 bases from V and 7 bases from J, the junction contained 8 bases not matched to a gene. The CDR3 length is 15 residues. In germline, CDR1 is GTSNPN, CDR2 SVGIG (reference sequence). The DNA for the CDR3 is TGTGCCTGGAGCTTACTAGCGGGAGTGGGGAATGAGCAGTTCTTC. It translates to CAWSLLAGVGNEQFF.

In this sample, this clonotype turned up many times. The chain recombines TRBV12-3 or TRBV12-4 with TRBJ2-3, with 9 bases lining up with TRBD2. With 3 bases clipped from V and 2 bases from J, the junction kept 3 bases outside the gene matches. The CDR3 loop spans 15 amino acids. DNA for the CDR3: TGTGCCAGCAGTTTCCTAGCGGGAAACACAGATACGCAGTATTTT. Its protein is CASSFLAGNTDTQYF.

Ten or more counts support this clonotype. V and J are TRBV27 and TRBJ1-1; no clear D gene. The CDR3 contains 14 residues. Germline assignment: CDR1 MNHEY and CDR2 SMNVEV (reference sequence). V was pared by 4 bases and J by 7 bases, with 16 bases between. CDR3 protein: CASSSHTLDIEAFF. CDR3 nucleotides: TGTGCCAGCAGTTCCCATACTCTTGACATTGAAGCTTTCTTT.

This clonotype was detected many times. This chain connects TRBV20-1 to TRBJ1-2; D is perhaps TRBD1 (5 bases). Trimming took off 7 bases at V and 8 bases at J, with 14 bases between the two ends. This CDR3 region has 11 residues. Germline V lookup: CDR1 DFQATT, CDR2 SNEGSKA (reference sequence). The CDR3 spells CSVLQDNGYTF. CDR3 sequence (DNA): TGCAGTGTTCTTCAGGACAACGGCTACACCTTC.

The CDR3 DNA reads TGTGCCAGCAGTCCATTGACAGGGAGGGAGCAGCCCCAGCATTTT. The encoded protein is CASSPLTGREQPQHF. The chain recombines TRBV12-3 or TRBV12-4 with TRBJ1-5; 7 bases line up with TRBD1. The CDR3 extends over 15 amino acids. V trimming: 5 bases; J trimming: 7 bases; junction bases outside the gene matches: 11.

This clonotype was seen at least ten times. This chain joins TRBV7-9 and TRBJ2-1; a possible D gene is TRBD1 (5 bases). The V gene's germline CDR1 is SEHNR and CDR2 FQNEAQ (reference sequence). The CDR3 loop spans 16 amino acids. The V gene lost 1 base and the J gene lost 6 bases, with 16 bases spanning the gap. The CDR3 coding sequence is TGTGCCAGCAGCTTAGGCCAGGGAACCTCGGGCAATGAGCAGTTCTTC. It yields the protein CASSLGQGTSGNEQFF.

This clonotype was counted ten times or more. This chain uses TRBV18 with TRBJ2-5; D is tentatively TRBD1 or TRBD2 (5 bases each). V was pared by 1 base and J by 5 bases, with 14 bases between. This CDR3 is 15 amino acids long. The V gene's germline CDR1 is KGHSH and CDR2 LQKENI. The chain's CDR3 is CASSPLQGPGETQYF. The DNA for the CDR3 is TGTGCCAGCTCACCACTCCAGGGACCCGGGGAGACCCAGTACTTC.

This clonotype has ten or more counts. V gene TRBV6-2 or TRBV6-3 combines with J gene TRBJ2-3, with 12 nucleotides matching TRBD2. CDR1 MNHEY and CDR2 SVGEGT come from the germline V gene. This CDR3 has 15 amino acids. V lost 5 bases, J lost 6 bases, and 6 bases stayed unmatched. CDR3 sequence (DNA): TGTGCCAGCAGTATACTAGCGGGAGGAGGTGATACGCAGTATTTT. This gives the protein CASSILAGGGDTQYF.

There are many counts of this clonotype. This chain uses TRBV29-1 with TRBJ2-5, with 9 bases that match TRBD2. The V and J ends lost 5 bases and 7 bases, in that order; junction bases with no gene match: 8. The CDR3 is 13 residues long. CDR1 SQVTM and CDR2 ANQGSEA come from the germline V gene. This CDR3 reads CSVRPSGEGTQYF. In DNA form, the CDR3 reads TGCAGCGTTCGGCCTAGCGGGGAGGGGACCCAGTACTTC. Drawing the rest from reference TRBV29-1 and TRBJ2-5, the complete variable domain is SAVISQKPSRDICQRGTSLTIQCQVDSQVTMMFWYRQQPGQSLTLIATANQGSEATYESGFVIDKFPISRPNLTFSTLTVSNMSPEDSSIYLCSVRPSGEGTQYFGPGTRLLVL.

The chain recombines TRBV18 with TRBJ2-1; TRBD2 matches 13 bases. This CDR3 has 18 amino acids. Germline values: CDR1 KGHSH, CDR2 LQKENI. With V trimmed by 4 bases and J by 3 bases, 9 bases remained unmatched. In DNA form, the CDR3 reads TGTGCCAGCTCACAAATCCCCGGGACTAGCGGGAACTACAATGAGCAGTTCTTC. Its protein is CASSQIPGTSGNYNEQFF.

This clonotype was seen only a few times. The CDR3, as DNA: TGTGCCAGCAGTTATGGGACGAGCTCTGGAAACACCATATATTTT. Translation gives CASSYGTSSGNTIYF. The chain links TRBV13 to TRBJ1-3, with a weak D call TRBD1 (5 bases). This CDR3 contains 15 residues. The V and J ends lost 6 bases and 0 bases respectively, with 12 bases between them. From germline, CDR1 is PRHDT and CDR2 FYEKMQ (reference sequence).

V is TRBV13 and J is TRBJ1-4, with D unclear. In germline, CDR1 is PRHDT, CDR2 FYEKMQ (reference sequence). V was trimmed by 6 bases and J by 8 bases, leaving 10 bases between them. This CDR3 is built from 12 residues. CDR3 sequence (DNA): TGTGCCAGCAGTTACAACACGGAAAAACTGTTTTTT. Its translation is CASSYNTEKLFF.